This T cell receptor beta chain was obtained from a study of long-term antiretroviral therapy in people with HIV. Details on this clone: Its antigen is as yet unknown.

Study-wide points: Therapy changes, viral resistance and ART adherence were not documented in the available data. Following ART, diversity rose but still fell short of transplant donor controls. Collection of the blood took place between the mid-2000s and the late 2010s. The ART regimens in use then may have been less effective than current ones.

The libraries were made with immunoSEQ v3.0 at survey level. Profiling relied on immunoSEQ multiplex PCR, and the TCRdb table lists in-frame clones only, not all of them. The table records roughly 17,000 clones, 60% to 85% of them present only once. The material was unsorted PBMCs, obtained 2.3 years after starting antiretroviral therapy. The source of this sequence is a woman aged 40 to 50 with HIV.

In nucleotides, the CDR3 is TGTGCCAGCAGCACTAGCGGGGGAGGGGCAGATACGCAGTATTTT. This encodes CASSTSGGGADTQYF. The chain combines TRBV9 with TRBJ2-3; 11 bases align to TRBD2. This CDR3 spans 15 amino acids. Trimming took 4 bases from V and 4 from J; bases not matched to a gene: 5. From germline, CDR1 is SGDLS and CDR2 YYNGEE. The complete variable domain, with remaining parts taken from reference TRBV9 and TRBJ2-3, reads DSGVTQTPKHLITATGQRVTLRCSPRSGDLSVYWYQQSLDQGLQFLIQYYNGEERAKGNILERFSAQQFPDLHSELNLSSLELGDSALYFCASSTSGGGADTQYFGPGTRLTVL.